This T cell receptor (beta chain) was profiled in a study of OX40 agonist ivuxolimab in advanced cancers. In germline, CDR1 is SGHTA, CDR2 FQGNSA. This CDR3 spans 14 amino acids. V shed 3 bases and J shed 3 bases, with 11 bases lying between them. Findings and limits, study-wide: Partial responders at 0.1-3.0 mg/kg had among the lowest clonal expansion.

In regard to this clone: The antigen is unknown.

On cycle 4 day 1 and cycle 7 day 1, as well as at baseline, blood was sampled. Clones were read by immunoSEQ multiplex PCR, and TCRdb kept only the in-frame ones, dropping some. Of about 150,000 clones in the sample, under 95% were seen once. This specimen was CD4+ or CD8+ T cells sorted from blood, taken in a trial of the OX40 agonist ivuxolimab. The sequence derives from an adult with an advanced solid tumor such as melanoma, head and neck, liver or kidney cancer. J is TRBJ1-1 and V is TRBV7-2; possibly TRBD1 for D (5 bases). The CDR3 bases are TGTGCCAGCAGCTTGGACATAACCTACACTGAAGCTTTCTTT. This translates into CASSLDITYTEAFF.